The entry that follows covers one TCR beta chain sequence. CDR1 and CDR2 from the germline V gene are KGHSH and LQKENI. The V end was cut by 4 bases, the J end by 2 bases, with 15 bases between. The CDR3 sequence is 16 residues long. In the authors' workflow: Amplified reference gene primers provided the basis for estimating nucleated cell counts. Sequencing used immunoSEQ multiplex PCR; TCRdb keeps in-frame clones, though not all of them. Clone size and the V and J calls come from that table; the DNA yielded D and trimming. The data contain some 340,000 clones, around nine tenths of them singletons. These data are taken from a study of blood T cell repertoires in COVID-19. Allocation to cohorts depended on clinical history reported by the participants. During the 2 weeks before they entered the study, exposed participants had met someone with a PCR-confirmed or clinician-diagnosed COVID-19 case.

The chain links TRBV18 to TRBJ1-5; D is perhaps TRBD1 (6 bases). This receptor was taken from a woman aged 30 to 39 who had been exposed to COVID-19. Sample: PBMCs or T cells enriched from blood (not recorded which). The CDR3 DNA reads TGTGCCAGCTCACTCAGGACAGAACTAGGCAATCAGCCCCAGCATTTT. It yields the protein CASSLRTELGNQPQHF.